This TCR beta chain was sequenced during a study of CD8+CD57+ T cells in acquired aplastic anemia (dated by TCRdb to the late 2010s). At the level of the whole study: DNA extracted from sorted CD4+ and CD8+ cells had a mean of approximately 3.5 ug, with a range of roughly 0.18 to 27.4 ug. A CD8+CD57+ expansion meant a frequency higher than the mean frequency seen in healthy subjects. The study at large found these results: Twenty-nine CD8+ CDR3 sequences were shared between patients and controls but appeared highly expressed in patients and within their immunodominant clones. Between patients and healthy controls, no significant difference in CD8+ Simpson's diversity was found (P=0.060).

Reading the germline V gene (reference sequence) gives CDR1 SSHAT and CDR2 FNYEAQ. The CDR3 covers 18 residues, taking in both the cysteine and the phenylalanine. CDR3 DNA is the only sequence kept; it has 54 bases, read in frame from the first base. The patients picked for sequencing were ones in whom flow cytometry had shown an expansion of CD8+CD57+ cells. Every patient had a diagnosis of severe acquired aplastic anemia based on International Study of Aplastic Anemia and Agranulocytosis and Camitta criteria. Patients had received no therapy at the time of blood sampling. In this study, sorted CD4+ and CD8+ T cells from the blood of healthy subjects and of severe aplastic anemia patients had their TCR repertoires deep-sequenced. In the USA, patient enrollment took place under clinicaltrials.gov protocols 00001620, 01623167, 00001397, 00071045, 00081523 and 00961064. Ficoll-Paque density gradient centrifugation was used to isolate peripheral blood mononuclear cells. Before DNA extraction, CD4+ and CD8+ T cells were sorted with FACS or magnetic beads.

This clonotype was picked up many times. Its antigen has not been determined. One end of the junction does not line up with germline, which may come from a read error. Genomic DNA was used as template for profiling of TCR beta VDJ combinations and CDR3 sequences. An Illumina HiSeq 2000 was the platform used for TCR repertoire sequencing. The authors processed their data as follows. Repertoire assessment relied on Simpson's diversity index, CDR3 size and DJ length profiles, and TRBV/TRBJ rearrangement plots. The most abundant DNA sequence in the deep sequencing data was defined as the immunodominant clone. CDR3 amino acid sequences were screened for sharing across subjects and were compared with published repertoires and the VDJdb database. The public reads were run again by TCRdb, first through fastp at Q25 and then through MiXCR, and only productive beta chains were kept. Each record represents a unique CDR3 protein, reported with the most common genes and DNA among its rows. TCRdb, not the authors, supplied the V and J calls. Across this sample there are around 500,000 distinct CDR3 sequences, with about a third seen only once. The ten biggest clones cover approximately 0.82% of the sample.

This clonotype was sampled from a human donor with aplastic anemia. The V and J segments used are TRBV7-7 and TRBJ2-2; the D gene is perhaps TRBD1 or TRBD2, each of them matching over 6 bases. The sequenced sample consisted of sorted CD4+, CD8+, or CD8+CD57+ T cells (not recorded which) from PBMCs. The CDR3 protein: CASSLGLGRQANTGELFF. The DNA reads as follows: TGTGCTAGCAGCTTGGGACTCGGGAGACAGGCGAACACCGGGGAGCTGTTTTTT.